This T cell receptor (beta chain) stems from a study of Ad26.COV2.S vaccination and SARS-CoV-2 variants. Background on the study: COV1001, an Ad26.COV2.S trial, supplied this vaccine-arm donor. Each vaccinee took Ad26.COV2.S intramuscularly, once or twice 56 days apart. Study-wide results and caveats: Reports say spike-specific CD8+ and CD4+ T cell responses covered substantial breadth after vaccination.

Assay: immunoSEQ multiplex PCR; the TCRdb copy retains only in-frame clones and omits some. This table has roughly 320,000 clones, around four fifths appearing once. Treatment: around 19 received Ad26.COV2.S at low or high dose, single or two shots; 5 received placebo; per-sample allocation not given. The investigators took samples on day 63 after the first vaccine or placebo injection. An 18-55-year-old adult in Boston served as donor. As concerns this clone: Its target is unknown. Other DNA sequences in the sample encode the same CDR3.

V dropped 1 base and J dropped 4 bases, with 3 bases sitting between them. Per germline, CDR1 SEHNR and CDR2 FQNEAQ (reference sequence). The CDR3 length is 12 residues. The clonotype originates from a person between 18 and 65 years old who received the Ad26.COV2.S COVID-19 vaccine or a placebo. The chain employs TRBV7-9 and TRBJ2-3; D remains ambiguous. The sample was peripheral blood, taken in a trial of Ad26.COV2.S vaccine versus placebo. The chain's CDR3 is CASSLGADTQYF. CDR3 sequence (DNA): TGTGCCAGCAGCTTAGGCGCAGATACGCAGTATTTT.